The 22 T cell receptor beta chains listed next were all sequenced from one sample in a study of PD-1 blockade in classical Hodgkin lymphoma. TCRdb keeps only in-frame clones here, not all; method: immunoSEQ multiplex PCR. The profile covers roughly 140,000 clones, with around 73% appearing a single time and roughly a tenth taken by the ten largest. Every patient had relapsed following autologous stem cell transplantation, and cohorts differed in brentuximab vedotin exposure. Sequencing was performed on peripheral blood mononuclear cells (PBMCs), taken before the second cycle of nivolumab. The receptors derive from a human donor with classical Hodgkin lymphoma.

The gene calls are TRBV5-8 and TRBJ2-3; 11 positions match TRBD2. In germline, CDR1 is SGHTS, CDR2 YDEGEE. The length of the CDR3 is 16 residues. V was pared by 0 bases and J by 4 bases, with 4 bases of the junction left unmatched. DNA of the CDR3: TGTGCCAGCAGCTTGGGTAGCGGGGGGGCACCAGATACGCAGTATTTT. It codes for CASSLGSGGAPDTQYF. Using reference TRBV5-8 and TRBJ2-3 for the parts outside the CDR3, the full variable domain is EAGVTQSPTHLIKTRGQQATLRCSPISGHTSVYWYQQALGLGLQFLLWYDEGEERNRGNFPPRFSGRQFPNYSSELNVNALELEDSALYLCASSLGSGGAPDTQYFGPGTRLTVL.

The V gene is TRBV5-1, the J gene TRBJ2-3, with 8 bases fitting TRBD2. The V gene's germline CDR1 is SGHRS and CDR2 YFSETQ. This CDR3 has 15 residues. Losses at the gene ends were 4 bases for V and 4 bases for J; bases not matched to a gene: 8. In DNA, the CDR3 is TGCGCCAGCAGCCGACAGCGGGAGTGGTCAGATACGCAGTATTTT. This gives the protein CASSRQREWSDTQYF.

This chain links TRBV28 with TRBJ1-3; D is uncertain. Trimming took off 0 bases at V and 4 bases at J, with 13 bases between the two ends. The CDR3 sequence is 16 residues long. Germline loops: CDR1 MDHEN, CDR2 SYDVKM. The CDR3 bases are TGTGCCAGCAGTTTATGGGCTCTCTCGGAGGGAAACACCATATATTTT. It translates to CASSLWALSEGNTIYF.

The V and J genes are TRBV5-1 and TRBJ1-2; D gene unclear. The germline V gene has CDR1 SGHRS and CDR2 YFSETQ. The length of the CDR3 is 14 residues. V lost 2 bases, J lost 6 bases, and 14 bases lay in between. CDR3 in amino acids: CASSLGTVPDGYTF. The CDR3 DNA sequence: TGCGCCAGCAGCTTAGGCACAGTCCCTGATGGCTACACCTTC.

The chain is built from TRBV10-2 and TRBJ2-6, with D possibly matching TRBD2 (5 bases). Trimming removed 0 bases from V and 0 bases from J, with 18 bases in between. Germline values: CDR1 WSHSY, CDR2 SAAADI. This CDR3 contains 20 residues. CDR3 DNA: TGCGCCAGCAGTGAGTCCCGTGGGGAGCCCCCTCTCTCTGGGGCCAACGTCCTGACTTTC. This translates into CASSESRGEPPLSGANVLTF.

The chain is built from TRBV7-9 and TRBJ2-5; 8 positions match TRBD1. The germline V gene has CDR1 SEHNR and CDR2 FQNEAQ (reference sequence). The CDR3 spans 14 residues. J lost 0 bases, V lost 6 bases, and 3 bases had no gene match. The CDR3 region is CASRSGGYQETQYF. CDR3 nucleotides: TGTGCCAGCAGGTCAGGGGGCTACCAAGAGACCCAGTACTTC.

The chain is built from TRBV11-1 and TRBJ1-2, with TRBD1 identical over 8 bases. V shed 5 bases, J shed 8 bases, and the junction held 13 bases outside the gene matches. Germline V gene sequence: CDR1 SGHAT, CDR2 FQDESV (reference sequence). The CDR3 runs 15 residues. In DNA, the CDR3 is TGTGCCAGCAGCCACGGACAGGGTGAAGCGGGGGGCTACACCTTC. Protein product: CASSHGQGEAGGYTF.

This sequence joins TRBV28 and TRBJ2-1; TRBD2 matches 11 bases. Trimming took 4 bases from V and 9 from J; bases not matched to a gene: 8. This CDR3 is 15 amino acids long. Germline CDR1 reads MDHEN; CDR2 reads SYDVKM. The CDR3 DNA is TGTGCCAGCAGTTACCGGACTAGCGGGCTGATTGAGCAGTTCTTC. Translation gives CASSYRTSGLIEQFF.

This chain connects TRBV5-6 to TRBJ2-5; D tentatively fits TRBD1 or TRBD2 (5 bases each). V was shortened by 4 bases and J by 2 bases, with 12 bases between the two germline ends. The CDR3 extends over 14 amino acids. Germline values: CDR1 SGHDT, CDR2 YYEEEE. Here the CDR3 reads CASSKGRPQETQYF. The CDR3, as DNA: TGTGCCAGCAGCAAGGGACGGCCTCAAGAGACCCAGTACTTC. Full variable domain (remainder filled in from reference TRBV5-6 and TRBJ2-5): DAGVTQSPTHLIKTRGQQVTLRCSPKSGHDTVSWYQQALGQGPQFIFQYYEEEERQRGNFPDRFSGHQFPNYSSELNVNALLLGDSALYLCASSKGRPQETQYFGPGTRLLVL.

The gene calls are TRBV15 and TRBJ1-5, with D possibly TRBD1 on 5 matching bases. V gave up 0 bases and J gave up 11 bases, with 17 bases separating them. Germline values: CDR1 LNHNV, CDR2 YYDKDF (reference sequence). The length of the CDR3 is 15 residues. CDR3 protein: CATSRDSGSYSAQHF. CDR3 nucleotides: TGTGCCACCAGCAGAGATTCAGGGTCATATTCGGCCCAGCATTTT.

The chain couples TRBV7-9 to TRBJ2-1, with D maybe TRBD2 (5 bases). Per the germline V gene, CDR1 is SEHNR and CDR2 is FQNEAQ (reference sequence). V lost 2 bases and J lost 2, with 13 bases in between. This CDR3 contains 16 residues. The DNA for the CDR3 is TGTGCCAGCAGCTTAAATCCAGCGGTACCCTACAATGAGCAGTTCTTC. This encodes CASSLNPAVPYNEQFF.

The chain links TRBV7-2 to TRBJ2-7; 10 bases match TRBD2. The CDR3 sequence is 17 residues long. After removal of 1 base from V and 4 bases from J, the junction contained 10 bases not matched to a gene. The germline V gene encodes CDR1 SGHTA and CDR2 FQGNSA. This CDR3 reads CASSLEASGSMGYEQYF. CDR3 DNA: TGTGCCAGCAGCTTAGAGGCTAGCGGGAGTATGGGGTACGAGCAGTACTTC.

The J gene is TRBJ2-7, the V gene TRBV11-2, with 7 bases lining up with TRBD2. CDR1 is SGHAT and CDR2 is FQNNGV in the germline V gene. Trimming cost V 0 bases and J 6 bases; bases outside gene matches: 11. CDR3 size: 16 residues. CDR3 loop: CASSLDRGGVSGEQYF. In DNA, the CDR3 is TGTGCCAGCAGCTTAGATCGGGGAGGGGTCTCCGGCGAGCAGTACTTC.

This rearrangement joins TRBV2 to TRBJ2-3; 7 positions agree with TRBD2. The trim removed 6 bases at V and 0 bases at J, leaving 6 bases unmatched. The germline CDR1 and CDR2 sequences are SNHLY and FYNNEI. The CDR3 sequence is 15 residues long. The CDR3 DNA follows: TGTGCCAGCAGGGGACTACTCCTTAGCACAGATACGCAGTATTTT. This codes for CASRGLLLSTDTQYF.

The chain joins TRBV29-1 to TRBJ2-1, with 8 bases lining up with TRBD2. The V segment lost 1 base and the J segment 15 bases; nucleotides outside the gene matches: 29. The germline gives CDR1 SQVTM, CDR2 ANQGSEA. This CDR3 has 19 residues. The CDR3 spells CSVEGGLAGKSPRGPDPFF. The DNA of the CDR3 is TGCAGCGTTGAAGGTGGACTAGCTGGGAAGTCTCCCCGGGGCCCTGACCCGTTCTTC.

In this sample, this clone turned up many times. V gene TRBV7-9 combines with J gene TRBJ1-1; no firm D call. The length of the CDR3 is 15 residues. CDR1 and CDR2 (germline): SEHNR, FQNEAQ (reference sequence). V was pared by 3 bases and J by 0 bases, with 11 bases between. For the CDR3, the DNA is TGTGCCAGCAGCTTCCTCTCCGCAGTGAACACTGAAGCTTTCTTT. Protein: CASSFLSAVNTEAFF.

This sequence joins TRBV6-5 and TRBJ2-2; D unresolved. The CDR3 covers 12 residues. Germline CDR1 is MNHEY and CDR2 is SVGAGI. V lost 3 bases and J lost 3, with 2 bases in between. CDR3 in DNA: TGTGCCAGCAGTTATCACACCGGGGAGCTGTTTTTT. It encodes CASSYHTGELFF.

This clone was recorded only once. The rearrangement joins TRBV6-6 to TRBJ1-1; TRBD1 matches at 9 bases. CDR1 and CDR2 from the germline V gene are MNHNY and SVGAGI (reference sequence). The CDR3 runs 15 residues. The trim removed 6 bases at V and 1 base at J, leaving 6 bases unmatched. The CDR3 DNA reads TGTGCCAGCAGCTATAACAGGGGGCAGAACACTGAAGCTTTCTTT. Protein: CASSYNRGQNTEAFF.

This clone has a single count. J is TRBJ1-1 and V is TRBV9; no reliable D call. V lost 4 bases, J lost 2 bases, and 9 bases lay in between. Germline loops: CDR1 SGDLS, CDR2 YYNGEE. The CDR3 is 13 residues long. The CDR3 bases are TGTGCCAGCAGCTCTAGCTTAAACACTGAAGCTTTCTTT. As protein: CASSSSLNTEAFF.

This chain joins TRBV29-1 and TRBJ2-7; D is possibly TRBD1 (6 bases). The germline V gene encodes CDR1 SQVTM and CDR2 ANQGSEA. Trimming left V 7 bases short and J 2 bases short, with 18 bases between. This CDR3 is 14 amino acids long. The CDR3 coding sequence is TGCAGCGCCAAGGGGACGACAGGAACCTACGAGCAGTACTTC. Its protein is CSAKGTTGTYEQYF.

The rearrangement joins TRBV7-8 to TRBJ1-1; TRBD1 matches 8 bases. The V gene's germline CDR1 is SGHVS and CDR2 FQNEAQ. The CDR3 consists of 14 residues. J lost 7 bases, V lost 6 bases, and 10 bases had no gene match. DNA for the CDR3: TGTGCCAGCAGTCCTAGGGGACAGGTAATTGAAGCTTTCTTT. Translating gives CASSPRGQVIEAFF.

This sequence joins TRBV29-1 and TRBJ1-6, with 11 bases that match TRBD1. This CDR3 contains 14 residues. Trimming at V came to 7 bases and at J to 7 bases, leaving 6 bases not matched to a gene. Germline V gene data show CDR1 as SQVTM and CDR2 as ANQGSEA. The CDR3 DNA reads TGCAGCGCCCAAGGACAGGGGGCCAATTCACCCCTCCACTTT. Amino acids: CSAQGQGANSPLHF.